One and the same sample provided the 30 T cell receptor beta chains below, sequenced in a study of naive and memory T cell subsets (dated 2017 in TCRdb). Library generation was performed with UMI-ligation and nested PCR. TCRdb shows the sequencer as Illumina MiSeq. An equimolar mix of two oligonucleotides covering both TRBC1 and TRBC2 was used as the beta constant-region primer. The ligated cDNA went through four rounds of PCR with nested alpha and beta constant-region primers together with the SP2 primer. The public reads were quality trimmed at Q25 with fastp and then assembled into clones with MiXCR by TCRdb, keeping productive beta chains. CDR3 protein sequences are deduplicated, and each keeps its most common genes and DNA. Present in this sample are roughly 130,000 distinct CDR3 sequences, 36% of which were seen just once. Approximately 0.9% of the sample goes to the ten largest clones. The sequenced material came from central memory CD4+ T cells from blood. Read against the paper, the sample's cell subset or site label means: central memory, CD45RA- CD27+. The receptors come from a human donor in good health.

The chain carries TRBV24-1 and TRBJ2-5, with 7 bases that match TRBD1. With V trimmed by 4 bases and J by 5 bases, 9 bases remained unmatched. The CDR3 has 15 amino acids. Germline loops: CDR1 KGHDR, CDR2 SFDVKD. This chain's CDR3 is CATSDRDRAGETQYF. The CDR3 DNA follows: TGTGCCACCAGTGACCGTGACAGGGCGGGTGAGACCCAGTACTTC.

The chain recombines TRBV6-1 with TRBJ1-3; 7 bases align to TRBD1. V was pared by 6 bases and J by 2 bases, with 7 bases of the junction left unmatched. CDR1 and CDR2 (germline): MNHNS, SASEGT. CDR3 length equals 15 residues. The CDR3 here is CASSPVTGTGNTIYF. The CDR3 DNA sequence: TGTGCCAGCAGCCCAGTGACAGGGACTGGAAACACCATATATTTT.

The chain uses TRBV20-1 and TRBJ1-5; D is unresolved. Between the trimmed V and J ends, which lost 8 bases and 4 bases, there was a span of 12 bases. Germline CDR1 is DFQATT and CDR2 is SNEGSKA (reference sequence). The CDR3 totals 12 residues. The CDR3 is CSLGRRNQPQHF. As DNA, the CDR3 is TGCAGTCTCGGACGGAGGAATCAGCCCCAGCATTTT.

This chain links TRBV6-1 with TRBJ1-2; D not resolved. The V end lost 6 bases, the J end lost 1 base, and 9 bases lay between the germline ends. The germline gives CDR1 MNHNS, CDR2 SASEGT. This CDR3 spans 13 amino acids. The CDR3 here is CASRRTGNYGYTF. The CDR3 DNA is TGTGCCAGCAGAAGGACGGGTAACTATGGCTACACCTTC.

The chain employs TRBV7-9 and TRBJ1-5; TRBD1 agrees at 7 bases. The germline V gene has CDR1 SEHNR and CDR2 FQNEAQ (reference sequence). The junction had 5 bases not matched to a gene; V was cut back by 5 bases and J by 7 bases. There are 13 residues in the CDR3. The CDR3 DNA reads as TGTGCCAGCAGCGCGACAGGGAGGCAGCCCCAGCATTTT. Protein product: CASSATGRQPQHF.

There are a few counts of this clonotype. The gene calls are TRBV29-1 and TRBJ2-1, with D possibly being TRBD2 (7 bases). CDR3 length equals 15 residues. V was shortened by 6 bases and J by 10 bases, with 25 bases between the two germline ends. Germline V gives CDR1 SQVTM, CDR2 ANQGSEA. CDR3 DNA sequence: TGCAGCGTGGGGGGTTTGGGCGGGGGCCTTAACGAGCAGTTCTTC. It specifies CSVGGLGGGLNEQFF.

The chain links TRBV27 to TRBJ2-1; 8 bases fit TRBD2. V trimming: 6 bases; J trimming: 10 bases; junction bases outside the gene matches: 8. The germline V gene has CDR1 MNHEY and CDR2 SMNVEV (reference sequence). This CDR3 contains 13 residues. The CDR3 region has the DNA TGTGCCAGCAGACCAGCGGGAGAAGTCGAGCAGTTCTTC. This encodes CASRPAGEVEQFF.

This clonotype has a count of ten or more. The V gene is TRBV3-1, the J gene TRBJ2-1; D remains unclear. In germline, CDR1 is LGHDT, CDR2 YNNKEL (reference sequence). Deletions cut 1 base from V and 8 bases from J, with 15 bases between. This CDR3 is built from 15 residues. The CDR3 is CASSQVRLLGHEQFF. The DNA of the CDR3 is TGTGCCAGCAGCCAAGTCCGTTTATTGGGCCATGAGCAGTTCTTC.

The chain couples TRBV4-3 to TRBJ1-1; D is unresolved. The CDR3 has 14 residues. The V gene's germline CDR1 is LGHNA and CDR2 YSLEER. V dropped 0 bases and J dropped 12 bases, with 17 bases sitting between them. The CDR3 reads CASSQDPQVSDSFF. In DNA, the CDR3 is TGCGCCAGCAGCCAAGATCCCCAGGTATCGGATTCTTTCTTT.

The V and J genes are TRBV7-9 and TRBJ2-7, with 8 positions matching TRBD1. The CDR3 has 15 amino acids. The germline gives CDR1 SEHNR, CDR2 FQNEAQ (reference sequence). Trimming at V came to 1 base and at J to 2 bases, leaving 4 bases not matched to a gene. The CDR3 nucleotides read TGTGCCAGCAGCTTAGTGCCGGACAGGGCCTACGAGCAGTACTTC. It is translated as CASSLVPDRAYEQYF.

This clonotype was seen only a few times. The chain combines TRBV25-1 with TRBJ1-1, with no clear D. CDR1 and CDR2 from the germline V gene are MGHDK and SYGVNS. This CDR3 region has 13 residues. V lost 2 bases and J lost 0, with 4 bases in between. The CDR3 is CASSEAVNTEAFF. The CDR3 coding sequence is TGTGCCAGCAGTGAAGCGGTGAACACTGAAGCTTTCTTT.

The V gene is TRBV29-1, the J gene TRBJ2-7; 14 nucleotides match TRBD2. The V and J ends lost 7 bases and 7 bases, in that order; junction bases with no gene match: 12. From germline, CDR1 is SQVTM and CDR2 ANQGSEA. This CDR3 contains 15 residues. CDR3 in amino acids: CSARGLAGGGGEQYF. The CDR3 DNA sequence: TGCAGCGCCCGTGGACTAGCGGGAGGTGGTGGGGAGCAGTACTTC.

The chain is built from TRBV6-6 and TRBJ1-5, with a tentative D call TRBD1 (5 bases). The CDR3 spans 11 residues. Trimming took off 6 bases at V and 12 bases at J, with 12 bases between the two ends. CDR1 and CDR2 (germline): MNHNY, SVGAGI (reference sequence). The CDR3 bases are TGTGCCAGCAGCCCCGACAGTCTCCAGCATTTT. It specifies CASSPDSLQHF.

The rearrangement uses TRBV9 and TRBJ1-1, with TRBD1 matching over 7 bases. Germline V gene data show CDR1 as SGDLS and CDR2 as YYNGEE. The V and J ends lost 1 base and 7 bases, in that order; junction bases with no gene match: 4. The CDR3 runs 13 residues. The CDR3 nucleotides are TGTGCCAGCAGCGTACTAGGGGGCGATGAAGCTTTCTTT. Translation: CASSVLGGDEAFF.

CDR3 sequence (DNA): TGTGCCAGCGTTGACGGCCGGCCTGCCACTGAAGCTTTCTTT. Its protein is CASVDGRPATEAFF. The gene calls are TRBV6-2 or TRBV6-3 and TRBJ1-1; no firm D call. The CDR3 runs 14 residues. Per the germline V gene, CDR1 is MNHEY and CDR2 is SVGEGT. V lost 8 bases, J lost 4 bases, and 17 bases lay in between.

The V and J genes are TRBV19 and TRBJ2-1, with 16 bases identical to TRBD2. The CDR3 covers 16 residues. The J segment lost 8 bases and the V segment lost 6 bases, leaving 7 bases of the junction unmatched. CDR1 is LNHDA and CDR2 is SQIVND in the germline V gene (reference sequence). CDR3 coding DNA: TGTGCCAGTAGATCCGGGACTAGCGGGAGGGCCTATGAGCAGTTCTTC. Protein: CASRSGTSGRAYEQFF.

This chain uses TRBV9 with TRBJ2-5, with 11 bases aligning to TRBD2. With V trimmed by 3 bases and J by 5 bases, 9 bases remained unmatched. CDR1 and CDR2 (germline): SGDLS, YYNGEE. CDR3 length: 16 amino acids. The CDR3 is CASSGGLAGGLETQYF. For the CDR3, the DNA is TGTGCCAGCAGCGGCGGTCTAGCGGGAGGTTTGGAGACCCAGTACTTC.

This rearrangement joins TRBV12-3 or TRBV12-4 to TRBJ2-5; maybe TRBD2 (5 bases). The CDR3 has 16 amino acids. V lost 1 base, J lost 0 bases, and 12 bases lay in between. CDR3: CASSLGGVGYQETQYF. CDR3 bases: TGTGCCAGCAGTTTAGGGGGAGTGGGTTACCAAGAGACCCAGTACTTC.

V usage is TRBV12-3 or TRBV12-4 and J usage is TRBJ1-1; the D is unclear. V lost 1 base, J lost 5 bases, and 11 bases lay in between. This CDR3 spans 14 amino acids. The CDR3: CASSLGWERTEAFF. The CDR3 DNA reads TGTGCCAGCAGTTTAGGGTGGGAAAGGACTGAAGCTTTCTTT.

This clonotype was counted between two and nine times. The rearrangement links TRBV28 to TRBJ2-5; 8 bases fit TRBD2. The CDR3 is 16 amino acids. V gave up 4 bases and J gave up 7 bases; unmatched junction bases: 14. CDR1 and CDR2 (germline): MDHEN, SYDVKM. CDR3 sequence reads: CASSSSSGWEDPTQYF. The CDR3 DNA is TGTGCCAGCAGTTCCTCTAGCGGGTGGGAGGACCCGACCCAGTACTTC.

The rearrangement joins TRBV3-1 to TRBJ1-2, with D perhaps TRBD1 (6 bases). CDR3 length: 15 residues. From germline, CDR1 is LGHDT and CDR2 YNNKEL (reference sequence). Trimming took 0 bases from V and 5 from J, leaving 13 bases between them. The CDR3 loop is CASSQDLGGRYGYTF. As DNA, the CDR3 is TGTGCCAGCAGCCAAGATCTGGGGGGCCGGTATGGCTACACCTTC.

This clonotype was picked up a small number of times. The V call is TRBV20-1, the J call TRBJ2-1; D possibly corresponds to TRBD1 (6 bases). CDR1 DFQATT and CDR2 SNEGSKA come from the germline V gene (reference sequence). The CDR3 extends over 12 amino acids. V was pared by 6 bases and J by 7 bases, with 13 bases between. CDR3 coding DNA: TGCAGTGCAGGCCTCCAGGGGAATGAGCAGTTCTTC. It is translated as CSAGLQGNEQFF.

This clonotype turned up a few times. The chain has TRBV6-2 or TRBV6-3 and TRBJ2-5; TRBD2 is a possible D gene (5 bases). Germline assignment: CDR1 MNHEY and CDR2 SVGEGT. This CDR3 comprises 16 residues. Deletions cut 3 bases from V and 4 bases from J, with 18 bases between. This chain's CDR3 is CASSYMGGFGGETQYF. CDR3 in DNA: TGTGCCAGCAGTTATATGGGCGGGTTCGGAGGAGAGACCCAGTACTTC.

The chain links TRBV5-1 to TRBJ2-6; TRBD1 matches at 7 bases. The CDR3 contains 18 residues. The V gene's germline CDR1 is SGHRS and CDR2 YFSETQ. V dropped 4 bases and J dropped 0; count of bases not matched to a gene: 10. This chain's CDR3 is CASSPFGQENSGANVLTF. CDR3 nucleotides: TGCGCCAGCAGCCCGTTTGGACAGGAGAACTCTGGGGCCAACGTCCTGACTTTC. Drawing the rest from reference TRBV5-1 and TRBJ2-6, the complete variable domain is KAGVTQTPRYLIKTRGQQVTLSCSPISGHRSVSWYQQTPGQGLQFLFEYFSETQRNKGNFPGRFSGRQFSNSRSEMNVSTLELGDSALYLCASSPFGQENSGANVLTFGAGSRLTVL.

V is TRBV2 and J is TRBJ2-7; perhaps TRBD2 as D (6 bases). CDR3 length equals 13 residues. The germline CDR1 and CDR2 sequences are SNHLY and FYNNEI. V lost 4 bases and J lost 6, with 13 bases in between. CDR3 protein: CASSGVLGGEQYF. CDR3 DNA sequence: TGTGCCAGCAGTGGTGTACTCGGGGGCGAGCAGTACTTC.

This clonotype was counted a few times. The J gene is TRBJ1-5, the V gene TRBV7-9; TRBD1 might be the D (5 bases). This CDR3 has 15 residues. V dropped 2 bases and J dropped 6 bases, with 14 bases sitting between them. CDR1 is SEHNR and CDR2 is FQNEAQ in the germline V gene (reference sequence). The CDR3 protein is CASSLSGQGGQPQHF. DNA of the CDR3: TGTGCCAGCAGCTTAAGTGGTCAGGGCGGTCAGCCCCAGCATTTT.

This chain uses TRBV27 with TRBJ2-3; D gene unclear. Germline V gene data show CDR1 as MNHEY and CDR2 as SMNVEV (reference sequence). Trimming pared 0 bases from V and 1 base from J, leaving 11 bases between. This CDR3 region has 16 residues. The CDR3 region is CASSLSFSLGTDTQYF. The CDR3 DNA sequence: TGTGCCAGCAGTTTATCGTTTAGCCTCGGCACAGATACGCAGTATTTT.

This chain joins TRBV3-1 and TRBJ1-3, with a weak D call TRBD1 (5 bases). Trimming removed 4 bases at V and 0 bases at J, with 13 bases between. Germline lookup yields CDR1 LGHDT and CDR2 YNNKEL (reference sequence). CDR3 length: 16 residues. Here the CDR3 DNA reads TGTGCCAGCAGCCCCTTGGGACGGACCTCTGGAAACACCATATATTTT. Amino acids: CASSPLGRTSGNTIYF.

V gene TRBV7-8 combines with J gene TRBJ1-2; a weak D match, TRBD1 (5 bases). The CDR3 is 12 amino acids. Germline CDR1 reads SGHVS; CDR2 reads FQNEAQ. V lost 5 bases and J lost 8, with 12 bases in between. CDR3 sequence: CASSPGGDGYTF. The CDR3 DNA follows: TGTGCCAGCAGCCCGGGGGGGGACGGCTACACCTTC.

Many counts were recorded for this clonotype. CDR3 DNA: TGTGCCAGCAGCCAAGACTTTTGGGTAGCGGGAGCGACTACAGATACGCAGTATTTT. Amino acid sequence: CASSQDFWVAGATTDTQYF. The chain uses TRBV3-1 and TRBJ2-3; 9 bases agree with TRBD2. Germline CDR1 reads LGHDT; CDR2 reads YNNKEL (reference sequence). After removal of 0 bases from V and 3 bases from J, the junction contained 13 bases not matched to a gene. This CDR3 is 19 amino acids long.